This passage covers 6 T cell receptor beta chains from one sample sequenced in a study of T cells in narcolepsy. Here immunoSEQ multiplex PCR was the method, and the copy in TCRdb shows in-frame clones only, minus some. Of just under 30,000 clones in the sample, approximately 89% were seen once. The sample taken for sequencing was memory (CD45RA-) CD4+ T cells from blood. The receptors come from a human donor in good health.

The V and J genes are TRBV19 and TRBJ2-3; TRBD2 matches 10 bases. Losses at the gene ends were 3 bases for V and 6 bases for J; bases not matched to a gene: 3. This CDR3 has 14 residues. Looked up from germline, CDR1 is LNHDA and CDR2 is SQIVND (reference sequence). The CDR3 region has the DNA TGTGCCAGTAGTATGTTAGCGGGAGGCGATACGCAGTATTTT. Translated: CASSMLAGGDTQYF.

V is TRBV11-2 and J is TRBJ2-1; D call uncertain. V lost 0 bases and J lost 6, with 6 bases in between. Germline V gives CDR1 SGHAT, CDR2 FQNNGV. The CDR3 sequence is 13 residues long. In DNA, the CDR3 is TGTGCCAGCAGCTTAGATCGTCTCAATGAGCAGTTCTTC. Protein: CASSLDRLNEQFF.

The J gene is TRBJ2-2, the V gene TRBV9, with 14 bases aligning to TRBD2. Germline V gives CDR1 SGDLS, CDR2 YYNGEE. V lost 4 bases, J lost 5 bases, and 7 bases stayed unmatched. The CDR3 contains 17 residues. The CDR3, as DNA: TGTGCCAGCAGCTCGGGACTAGCGGGAGCGGTAACCGGGGAGCTGTTTTTT. Translated: CASSSGLAGAVTGELFF.

The chain combines TRBV6-1 with TRBJ1-3; no reliable D call. V shed 6 bases and J shed 0 bases, with 12 bases lying between them. The germline CDR1 and CDR2 sequences are MNHNS and SASEGT. The CDR3 is made up of 15 amino acids. In DNA, the CDR3 is TGTGCCAGCAGACTCGACCACTCCTCTGGAAACACCATATATTTT. This translates into CASRLDHSSGNTIYF.

V is TRBV6-5 and J is TRBJ1-5, with D perhaps matching TRBD1 (5 bases). The V gene's germline CDR1 is MNHEY and CDR2 SVGAGI. V was pared by 0 bases and J by 9 bases, with 12 bases between. The CDR3 has 14 residues. The CDR3: CASSYSGAWGPQHF. The CDR3 nucleotides read TGTGCCAGCAGTTACTCCGGGGCCTGGGGGCCCCAGCATTTT.

This chain uses TRBV5-1 with TRBJ1-1, with D possibly TRBD1 on 5 matching bases. The germline V gene has CDR1 SGHRS and CDR2 YFSETQ. The CDR3 has 16 residues. Trimming shortened V by 0 bases and J by 1 base, and 13 bases separated the two germline ends. The CDR3 region is CASSLGRGLRNTEAFF. The DNA of the CDR3 is TGCGCCAGCAGCTTGGGGAGGGGACTAAGGAACACTGAAGCTTTCTTT.